This T cell receptor (beta chain) is from a study of beta chain features in type 1 diabetes. Study outcomes and limitations: Insertions at VDJ junctions were less frequent in type 1 diabetes patients. These patients also deleted more nucleotides at the same junctions. The cDNA sequencing approach could over-represent high-TCR-expressing cells. Within the patient group, naive, central memory and Treg TCRB repertoires appeared more similar to each other than within healthy donors.

On this clone itself: The target antigen is unknown.

The isolated RNA, all of it, was reverse transcribed, so expressed TCRB transcripts were what got sequenced. The assay was immunoSEQ multiplex PCR, and TCRdb's table has in-frame clones only and misses some. The data show under 450,000 clones, with approximately 15% seen just once and 0.019% held by the top ten. The V gene's germline CDR1 is SQVTM and CDR2 ANQGSEA. The junction had 18 bases not matched to a gene; V was cut back by 7 bases and J by 3 bases. The CDR3 consists of 16 residues. Material: naive CD4+ T cells from blood. The receptor's source is a woman aged 18-30 years in good health. This chain uses TRBV29-1 with TRBJ2-7; 7 nucleotides line up with TRBD2. CDR3 in amino acids: CSALFLKASGIYEQYF. DNA for the CDR3: TGCAGCGCGCTCTTCCTTAAGGCTAGCGGAATCTACGAGCAGTACTTC.